This T cell receptor (beta chain) was found in a study of blood T cell repertoires in COVID-19. At the level of the study: There were acute and convalescent COVID-19 samples, and they came from the United States, Italy and Spain. Sample material is recorded as cDNA or gDNA derived from T cells, B-cell-depleted T cells, or PBMCs.

Source study methods: From reference gene primer amplification, estimates of nucleated cell counts were derived. The method was immunoSEQ multiplex PCR; TCRdb's version includes in-frame clones alone and lacks a portion of them. V, J and clone size are those of that table, while D and trimming were read from the DNA. The repertoire has 150,000 or so clones, 85% to 95% of them found once; the top ten carry around 0.5%. Per germline, CDR1 KGHSH and CDR2 LQKENI. J lost 7 bases, V lost 1 base, and 10 bases had no gene match. This CDR3 spans 16 amino acids. This chain connects TRBV18 to TRBJ1-2; TRBD1 aligns across 9 bases. This receptor was identified in a middle-aged man with acute or convalescent COVID-19. The sequenced sample was peripheral blood. CDR3 coding DNA: TGTGCCAGCTCACCACAAGACACAGGGGGCGACGCTGGCTACACCTTC. As protein: CASSPQDTGGDAGYTF.